This T cell receptor (beta chain) emerged from a study of blood T cell repertoires in COVID-19. Across the study: The analysed material was cDNA or gDNA that came from T cells, B-cell-depleted T cells, or PBMCs.

Per the original data handling: Cell counts per sample came from amplifying reference gene primers. Profiled with immunoSEQ multiplex PCR; TCRdb holds only in-frame clones, not every one. The V and J calls and the clone size are those of that table, but D and trimming were determined from the DNA. The table shows tens of thousands of clones, with roughly three quarters occurring only once. Germline CDR1 SGHVS, CDR2 FQNEAQ. V shed 4 bases, J shed 7 bases, and the junction held 8 bases outside the gene matches. The CDR3 runs 15 residues. The specimen was peripheral blood. The gene calls are TRBV7-8 and TRBJ2-4, with TRBD1 matching 9 bases. This sequence originates from a woman aged 80 or over with acute or convalescent COVID-19. CDR3 in amino acids: CASSYLRDRVNIQYF. The CDR3 DNA follows: TGTGCCAGCAGCTACCTCCGGGACAGGGTGAACATTCAGTACTTC. The full variable domain, rest sourced from reference TRBV7-8 and TRBJ2-4, is GAGVSQSPRYKVAKRGQDVALRCDPISGHVSLFWYQQALGQGPEFLTYFQNEAQLDKSGLPSDRFFAERPEGSVSTLKIQRTQQEDSAVYLCASSYLRDRVNIQYFGAGTRLSVL.